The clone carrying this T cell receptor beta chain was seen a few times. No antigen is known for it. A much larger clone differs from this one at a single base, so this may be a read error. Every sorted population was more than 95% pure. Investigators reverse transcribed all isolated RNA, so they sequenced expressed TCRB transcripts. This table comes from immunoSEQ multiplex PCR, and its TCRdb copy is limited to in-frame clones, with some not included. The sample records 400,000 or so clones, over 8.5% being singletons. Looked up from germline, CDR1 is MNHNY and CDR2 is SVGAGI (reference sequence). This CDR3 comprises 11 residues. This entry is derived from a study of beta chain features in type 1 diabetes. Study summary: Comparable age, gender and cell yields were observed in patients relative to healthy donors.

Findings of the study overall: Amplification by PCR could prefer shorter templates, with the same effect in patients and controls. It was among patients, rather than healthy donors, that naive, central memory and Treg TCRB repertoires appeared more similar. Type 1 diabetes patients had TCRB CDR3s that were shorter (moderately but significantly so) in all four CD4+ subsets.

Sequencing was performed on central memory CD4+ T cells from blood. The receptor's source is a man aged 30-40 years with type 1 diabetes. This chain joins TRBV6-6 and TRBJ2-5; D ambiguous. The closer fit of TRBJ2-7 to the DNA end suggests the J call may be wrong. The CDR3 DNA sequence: TGTGCCAGCAGTTACCTGTACGAGCAGTACTTC. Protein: CASSYLYEQYF.